This T cell receptor (beta chain) was sequenced in a study of blood T cell repertoires in COVID-19. For the study at large: The United States, Italy and Spain were the sources of the acute and convalescent COVID-19 samples.

Individuals drawn from 24 US areas were about 18 to 95 years old. Cohorts were determined from participant-reported clinical history. Exposed volunteers were people who met a COVID-19 case within 2 weeks before study entry. A note on this clone: This specimen includes other DNA sequences encoding the same CDR3.

CDR3 length: 13 residues. CDR1 SGHRS and CDR2 YFSETQ come from the germline V gene. V was trimmed by 4 bases and J by 4 bases, leaving 12 bases between them. This table comes from immunoSEQ multiplex PCR, and its TCRdb copy is limited to in-frame clones, with some not included. In the table there are about 250,000 clones, about four fifths of which are singletons. Material: PBMCs or T cells enriched from blood (not recorded which). The source of this sequence is a man aged 40-49 years who had been exposed to COVID-19. V and J are TRBV5-1 and TRBJ2-7; TRBD2 might be the D (7 bases). The CDR3 reads CASSLGGGYEQYF. In DNA form, the CDR3 reads TGCGCCAGCAGCCTGGGAGGGGGTTACGAGCAGTACTTC.